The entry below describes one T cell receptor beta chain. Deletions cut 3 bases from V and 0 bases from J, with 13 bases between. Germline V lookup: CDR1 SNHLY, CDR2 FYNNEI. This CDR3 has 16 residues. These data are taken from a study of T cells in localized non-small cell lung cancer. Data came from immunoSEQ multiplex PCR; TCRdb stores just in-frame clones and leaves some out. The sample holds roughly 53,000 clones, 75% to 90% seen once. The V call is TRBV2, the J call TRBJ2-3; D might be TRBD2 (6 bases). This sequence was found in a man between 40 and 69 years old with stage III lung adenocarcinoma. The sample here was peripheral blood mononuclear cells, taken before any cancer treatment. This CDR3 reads CASSDGLAGSTDTQYF. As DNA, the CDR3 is TGTGCCAGCAGTGATGGTCTGGCGGGGAGCACAGATACGCAGTATTTT.